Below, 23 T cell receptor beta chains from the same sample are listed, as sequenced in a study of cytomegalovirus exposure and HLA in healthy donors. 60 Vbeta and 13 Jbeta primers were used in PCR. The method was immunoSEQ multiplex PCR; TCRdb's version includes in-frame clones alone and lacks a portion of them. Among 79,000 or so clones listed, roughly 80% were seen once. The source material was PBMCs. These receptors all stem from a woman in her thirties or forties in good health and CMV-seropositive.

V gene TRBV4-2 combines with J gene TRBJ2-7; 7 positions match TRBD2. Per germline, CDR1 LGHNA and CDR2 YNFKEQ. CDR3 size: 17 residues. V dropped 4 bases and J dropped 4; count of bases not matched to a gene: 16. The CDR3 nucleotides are TGTGCCAGCAGCCCACACCCCTTGGTCGGGGGGTTGTACGAGCAGTACTTC. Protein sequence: CASSPHPLVGGLYEQYF.

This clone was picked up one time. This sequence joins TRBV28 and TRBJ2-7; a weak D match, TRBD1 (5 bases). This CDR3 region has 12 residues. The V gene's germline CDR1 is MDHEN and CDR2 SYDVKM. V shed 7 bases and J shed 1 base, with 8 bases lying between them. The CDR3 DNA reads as TGTGCCAGCAATACAGGTTCCTACGAGCAGTACTTC. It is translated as CASNTGSYEQYF.

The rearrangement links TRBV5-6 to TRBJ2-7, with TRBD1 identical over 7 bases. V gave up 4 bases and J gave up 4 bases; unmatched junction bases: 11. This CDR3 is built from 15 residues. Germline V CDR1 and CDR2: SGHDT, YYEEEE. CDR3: CASSEQGWSRYEQYF. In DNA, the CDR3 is TGTGCCAGCAGCGAACAGGGGTGGAGTAGGTACGAGCAGTACTTC.

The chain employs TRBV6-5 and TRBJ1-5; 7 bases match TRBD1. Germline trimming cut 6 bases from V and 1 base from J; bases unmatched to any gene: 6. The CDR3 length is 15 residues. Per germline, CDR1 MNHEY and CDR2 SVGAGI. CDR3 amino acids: CASRVGDSSNQPQHF. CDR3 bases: TGTGCCAGCAGGGTGGGGGACAGCAGCAATCAGCCCCAGCATTTT.

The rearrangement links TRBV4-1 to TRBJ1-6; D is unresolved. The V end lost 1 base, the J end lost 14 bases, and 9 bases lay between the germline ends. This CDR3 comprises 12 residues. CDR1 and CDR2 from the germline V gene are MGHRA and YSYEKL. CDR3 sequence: CASSQVLQALHF. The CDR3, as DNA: TGCGCCAGCAGCCAAGTGCTCCAGGCCCTCCACTTT.

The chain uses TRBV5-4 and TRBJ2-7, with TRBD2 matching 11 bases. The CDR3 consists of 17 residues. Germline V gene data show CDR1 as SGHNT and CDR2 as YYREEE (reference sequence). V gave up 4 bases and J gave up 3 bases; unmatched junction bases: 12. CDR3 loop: CASSTRLAGGSYYEQYF. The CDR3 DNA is TGTGCCAGCAGCACCCGCCTAGCGGGAGGATCCTACTACGAGCAGTACTTC.

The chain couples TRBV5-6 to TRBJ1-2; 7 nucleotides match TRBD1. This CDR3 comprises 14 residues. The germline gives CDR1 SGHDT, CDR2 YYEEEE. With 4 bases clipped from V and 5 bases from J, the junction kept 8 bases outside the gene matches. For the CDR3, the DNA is TGTGCCAGCAGCCAGGGGACAGCGGCATATGGCTACACCTTC. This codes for CASSQGTAAYGYTF.

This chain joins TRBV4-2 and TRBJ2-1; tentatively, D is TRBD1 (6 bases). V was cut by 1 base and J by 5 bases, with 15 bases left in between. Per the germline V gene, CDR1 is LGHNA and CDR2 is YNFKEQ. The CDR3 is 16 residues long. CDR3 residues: CASSQGGGQGNNEQFF. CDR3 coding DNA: TGTGCCAGCAGCCAAGGTGGGGGACAAGGAAACAATGAGCAGTTCTTC.

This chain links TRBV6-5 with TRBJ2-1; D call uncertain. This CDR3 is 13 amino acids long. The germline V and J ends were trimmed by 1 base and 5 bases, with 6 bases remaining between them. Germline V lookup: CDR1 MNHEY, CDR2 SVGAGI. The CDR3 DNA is TGTGCCAGCAGTTACTGGCAGGACAATGAGCAGTTCTTC. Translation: CASSYWQDNEQFF.

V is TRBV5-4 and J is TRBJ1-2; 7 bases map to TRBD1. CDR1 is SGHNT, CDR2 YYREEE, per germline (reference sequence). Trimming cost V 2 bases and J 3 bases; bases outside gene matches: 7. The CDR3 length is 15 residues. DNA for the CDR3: TGTGCCAGCAGCTTAGTAATAGGGGGCGACTATGGCTACACCTTC. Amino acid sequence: CASSLVIGGDYGYTF.

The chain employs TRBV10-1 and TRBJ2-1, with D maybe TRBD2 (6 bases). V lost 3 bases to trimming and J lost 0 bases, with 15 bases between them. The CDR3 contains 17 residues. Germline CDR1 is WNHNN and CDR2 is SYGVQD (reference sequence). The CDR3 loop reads CASSDPGTSSSYNEQFF. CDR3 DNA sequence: TGCGCCAGCAGTGACCCAGGGACTTCCAGCTCCTACAATGAGCAGTTCTTC.

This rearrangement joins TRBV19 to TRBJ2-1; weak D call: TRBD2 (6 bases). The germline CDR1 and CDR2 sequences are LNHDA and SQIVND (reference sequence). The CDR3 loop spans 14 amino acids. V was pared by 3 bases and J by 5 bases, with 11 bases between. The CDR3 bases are TGTGCCAGTAGTATCCGGGACTTACACAATGAGCAGTTCTTC. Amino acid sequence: CASSIRDLHNEQFF. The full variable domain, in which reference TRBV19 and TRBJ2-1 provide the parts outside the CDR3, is DGGITQSPKYLFRKEGQNVTLSCEQNLNHDAMYWYRQDPGQGLRLIYYSQIVNDFQKGDIAEGYSVSREKKESFPLTVTSAQKNPTAFYLCASSIRDLHNEQFFGPGTRLTVL.

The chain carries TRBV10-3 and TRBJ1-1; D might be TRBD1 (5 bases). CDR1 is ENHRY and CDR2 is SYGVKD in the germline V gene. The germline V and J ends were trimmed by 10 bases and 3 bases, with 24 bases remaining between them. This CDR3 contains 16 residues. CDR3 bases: TGTGCCACCCGAGAATTTTCAGGGTTTGGGGACACTGAAGCTTTCTTT. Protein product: CATREFSGFGDTEAFF.

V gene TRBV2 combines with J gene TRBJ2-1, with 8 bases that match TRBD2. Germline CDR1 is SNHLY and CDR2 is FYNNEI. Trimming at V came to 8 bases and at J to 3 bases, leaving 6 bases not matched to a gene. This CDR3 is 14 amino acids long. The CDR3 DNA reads TGTGCCAGCGCAGCTAGCGGGTTCTACAATGAGCAGTTCTTC. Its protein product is CASAASGFYNEQFF.

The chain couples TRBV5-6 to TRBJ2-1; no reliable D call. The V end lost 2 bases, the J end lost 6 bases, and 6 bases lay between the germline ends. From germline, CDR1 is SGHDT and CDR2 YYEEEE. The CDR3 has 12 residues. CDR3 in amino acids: CASSLHTNEQFF. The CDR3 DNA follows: TGTGCCAGCAGCTTACACACCAATGAGCAGTTCTTC.

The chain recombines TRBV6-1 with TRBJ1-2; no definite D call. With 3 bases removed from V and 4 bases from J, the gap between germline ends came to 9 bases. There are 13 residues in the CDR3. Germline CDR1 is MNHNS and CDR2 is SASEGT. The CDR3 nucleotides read TGTGCCAGCAGTGAGTCCCAATCCTATGGCTACACCTTC. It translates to CASSESQSYGYTF.

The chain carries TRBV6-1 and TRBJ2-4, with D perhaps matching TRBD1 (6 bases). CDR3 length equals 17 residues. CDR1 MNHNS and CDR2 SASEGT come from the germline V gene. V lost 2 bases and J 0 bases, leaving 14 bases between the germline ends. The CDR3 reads CASSEIGGRLAKNIQYF. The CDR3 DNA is TGTGCCAGCAGTGAAATAGGGGGACGGTTAGCCAAAAACATTCAGTACTTC.

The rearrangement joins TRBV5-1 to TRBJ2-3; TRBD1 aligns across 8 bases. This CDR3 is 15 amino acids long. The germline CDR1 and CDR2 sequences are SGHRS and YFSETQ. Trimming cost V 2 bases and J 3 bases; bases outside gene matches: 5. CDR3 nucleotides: TGCGCCAGCAGCTTACCAGGGGGCGCAACAGATACGCAGTATTTT. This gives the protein CASSLPGGATDTQYF.

CDR3 nucleotide sequence: TGTGCCATCAGTGAGTCTAACTCCAATGAGCAGTTCTTC. Its protein is CAISESNSNEQFF. V gene TRBV10-3 combines with J gene TRBJ2-1; D is undetermined. Germline V CDR1 and CDR2: ENHRY, SYGVKD. The CDR3 is 13 residues long. V lost 0 bases and J lost 6, with 6 bases in between.

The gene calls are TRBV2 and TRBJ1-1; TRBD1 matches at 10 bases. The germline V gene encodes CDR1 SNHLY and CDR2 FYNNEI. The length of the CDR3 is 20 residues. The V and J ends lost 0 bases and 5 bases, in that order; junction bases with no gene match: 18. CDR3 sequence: CASSEALEISRDRGGTEAFF. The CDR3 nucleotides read TGTGCCAGCAGTGAAGCTTTGGAGATCTCCCGGGACAGGGGTGGTACTGAAGCTTTCTTT.

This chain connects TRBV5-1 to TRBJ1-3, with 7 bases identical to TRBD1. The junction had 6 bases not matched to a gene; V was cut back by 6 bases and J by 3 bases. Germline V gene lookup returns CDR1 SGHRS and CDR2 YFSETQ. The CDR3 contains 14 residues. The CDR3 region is CASKEYRGGNTIYF. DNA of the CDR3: TGCGCCAGCAAGGAGTACAGGGGTGGAAACACCATATATTTT.

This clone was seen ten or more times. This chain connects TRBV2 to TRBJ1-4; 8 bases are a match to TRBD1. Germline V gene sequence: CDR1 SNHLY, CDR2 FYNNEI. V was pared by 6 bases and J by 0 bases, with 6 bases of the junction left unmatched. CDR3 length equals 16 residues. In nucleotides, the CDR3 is TGTGCCAGCAGCCGGGACAGGCCGCCAACTAATGAAAAACTGTTTTTT. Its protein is CASSRDRPPTNEKLFF.

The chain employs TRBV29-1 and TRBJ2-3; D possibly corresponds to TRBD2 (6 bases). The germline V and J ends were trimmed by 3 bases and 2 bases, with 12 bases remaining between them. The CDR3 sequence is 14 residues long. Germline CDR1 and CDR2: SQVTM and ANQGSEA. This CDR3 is CSVEGLPDTDTQYF. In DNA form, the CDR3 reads TGCAGCGTTGAGGGACTGCCTGACACAGATACGCAGTATTTT.